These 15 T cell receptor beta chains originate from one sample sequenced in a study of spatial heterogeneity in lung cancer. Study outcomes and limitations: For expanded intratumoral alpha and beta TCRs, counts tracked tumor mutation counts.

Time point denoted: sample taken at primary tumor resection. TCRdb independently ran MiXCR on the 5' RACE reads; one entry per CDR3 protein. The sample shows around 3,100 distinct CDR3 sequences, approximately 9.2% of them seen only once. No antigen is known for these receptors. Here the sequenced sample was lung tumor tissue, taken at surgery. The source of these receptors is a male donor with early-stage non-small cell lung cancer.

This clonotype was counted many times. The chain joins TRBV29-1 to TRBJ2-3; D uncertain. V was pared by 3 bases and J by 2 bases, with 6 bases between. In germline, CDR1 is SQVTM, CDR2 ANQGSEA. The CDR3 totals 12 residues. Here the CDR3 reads CSVDLTTDTQYF. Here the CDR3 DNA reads TGCAGCGTTGACTTGACCACAGATACGCAGTATTTT.

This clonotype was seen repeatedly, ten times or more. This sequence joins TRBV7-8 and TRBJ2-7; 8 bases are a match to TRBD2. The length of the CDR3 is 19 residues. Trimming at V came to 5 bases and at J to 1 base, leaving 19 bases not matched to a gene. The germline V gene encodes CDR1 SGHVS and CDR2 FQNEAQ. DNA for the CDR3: TGTGCCAGCAGCCTTACCGTGGGGAGGGGGACTAGTGCTTCCTACGAGCAGTACTTC. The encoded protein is CASSLTVGRGTSASYEQYF.

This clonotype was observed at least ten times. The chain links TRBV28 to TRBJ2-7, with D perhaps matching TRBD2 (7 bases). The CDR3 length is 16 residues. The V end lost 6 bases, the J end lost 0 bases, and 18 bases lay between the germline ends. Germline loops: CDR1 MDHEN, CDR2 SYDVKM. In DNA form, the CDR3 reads TGTGCCAGCAGAGGGGGGGGCGGTCTAAGCTCCTACGAGCAGTACTTC. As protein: CASRGGGGLSSYEQYF.

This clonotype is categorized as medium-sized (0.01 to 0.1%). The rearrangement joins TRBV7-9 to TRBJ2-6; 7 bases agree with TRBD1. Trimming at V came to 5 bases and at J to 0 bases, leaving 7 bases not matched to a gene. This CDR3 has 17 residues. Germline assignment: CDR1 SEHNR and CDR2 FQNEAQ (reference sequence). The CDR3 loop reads CASSLRTGLSGANVLTF. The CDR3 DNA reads TGTGCCAGCAGCCTCCGGACAGGACTCTCTGGGGCCAACGTCCTGACTTTC.

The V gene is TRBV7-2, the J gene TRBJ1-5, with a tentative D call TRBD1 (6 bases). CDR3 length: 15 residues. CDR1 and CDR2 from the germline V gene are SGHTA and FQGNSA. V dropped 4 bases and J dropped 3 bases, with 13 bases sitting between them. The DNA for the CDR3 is TGTGCCAGCAGCTACCTGGACAGATCCAATCAGCCCCAGCATTTT. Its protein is CASSYLDRSNQPQHF.

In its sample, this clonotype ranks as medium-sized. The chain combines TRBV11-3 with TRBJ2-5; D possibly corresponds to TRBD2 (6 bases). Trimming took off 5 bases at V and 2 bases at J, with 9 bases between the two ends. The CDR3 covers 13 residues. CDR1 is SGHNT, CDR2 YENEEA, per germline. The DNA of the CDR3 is TGTGCCAGCAGCATAGCGGTACAAGAGACCCAGTACTTC. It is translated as CASSIAVQETQYF. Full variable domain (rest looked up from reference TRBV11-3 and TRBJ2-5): EAGVVQSPRYKIIEKKQPVAFWCNPISGHNTLYWYLQNLGQGPELLIRYENEEAVDDSQLPKDRFSAERLKGVDSTLKIQPAELGDSAVYLCASSIAVQETQYFGPGTRLLVL.

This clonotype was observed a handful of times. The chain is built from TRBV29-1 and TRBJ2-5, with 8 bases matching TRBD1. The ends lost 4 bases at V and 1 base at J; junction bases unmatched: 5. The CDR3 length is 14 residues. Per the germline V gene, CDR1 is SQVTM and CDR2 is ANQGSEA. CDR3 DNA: TGCAGCGTTGGGACCGGGACAGGCCAAGAGACCCAGTACTTC. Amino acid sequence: CSVGTGTGQETQYF.

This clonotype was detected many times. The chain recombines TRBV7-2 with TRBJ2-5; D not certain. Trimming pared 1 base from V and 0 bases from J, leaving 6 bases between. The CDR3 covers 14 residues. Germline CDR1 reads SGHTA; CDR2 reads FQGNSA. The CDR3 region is CASSLGQHQETQYF. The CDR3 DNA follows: TGTGCCAGCAGCTTAGGACAACACCAAGAGACCCAGTACTTC.

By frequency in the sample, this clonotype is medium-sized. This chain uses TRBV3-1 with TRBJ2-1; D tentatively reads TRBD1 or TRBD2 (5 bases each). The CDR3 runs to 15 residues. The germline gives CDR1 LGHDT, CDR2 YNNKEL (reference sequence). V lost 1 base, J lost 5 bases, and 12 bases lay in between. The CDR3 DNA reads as TGTGCCAGCAGCCAAGGGGCGATGGGGGACAATGAGCAGTTCTTC. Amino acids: CASSQGAMGDNEQFF.

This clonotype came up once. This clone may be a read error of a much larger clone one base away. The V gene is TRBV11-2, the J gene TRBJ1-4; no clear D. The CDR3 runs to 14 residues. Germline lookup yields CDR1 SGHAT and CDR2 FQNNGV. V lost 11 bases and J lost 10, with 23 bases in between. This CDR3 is CAARPDPYSGKLFF. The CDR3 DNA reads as TGTGCCGCGCGGCCGGACCCCTACTCTGGAAAACTGTTTTTT.

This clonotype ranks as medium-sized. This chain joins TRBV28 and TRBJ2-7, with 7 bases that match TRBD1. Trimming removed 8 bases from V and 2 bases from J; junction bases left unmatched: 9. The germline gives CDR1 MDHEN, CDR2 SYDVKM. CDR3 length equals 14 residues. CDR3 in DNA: TGTGCCAGCCGTCATGGGACAGAAGCCTACGAGCAGTACTTC. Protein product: CASRHGTEAYEQYF.

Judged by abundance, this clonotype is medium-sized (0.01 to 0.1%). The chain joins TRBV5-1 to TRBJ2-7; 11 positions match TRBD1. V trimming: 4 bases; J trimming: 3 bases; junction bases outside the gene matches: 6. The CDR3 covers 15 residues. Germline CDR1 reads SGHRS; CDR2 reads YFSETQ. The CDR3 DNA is TGCGCCAGCAGCGGTCCCGGGACAGGGGGCTACGAGCAGTACTTC. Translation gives CASSGPGTGGYEQYF. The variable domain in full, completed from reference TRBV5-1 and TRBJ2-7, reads KAGVTQTPRYLIKTRGQQVTLSCSPISGHRSVSWYQQTPGQGLQFLFEYFSETQRNKGNFPGRFSGRQFSNSRSEMNVSTLELGDSALYLCASSGPGTGGYEQYFGPGTRLTVT.

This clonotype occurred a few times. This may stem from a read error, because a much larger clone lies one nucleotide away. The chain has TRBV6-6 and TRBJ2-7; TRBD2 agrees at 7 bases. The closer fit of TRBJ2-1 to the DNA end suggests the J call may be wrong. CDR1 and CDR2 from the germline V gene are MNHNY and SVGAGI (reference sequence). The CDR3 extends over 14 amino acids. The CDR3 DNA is TGTGCCAGCAGTTACGGGGGGGGACCCTACGAGCAGTTCTTC. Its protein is CASSYGGGPYEQFF.

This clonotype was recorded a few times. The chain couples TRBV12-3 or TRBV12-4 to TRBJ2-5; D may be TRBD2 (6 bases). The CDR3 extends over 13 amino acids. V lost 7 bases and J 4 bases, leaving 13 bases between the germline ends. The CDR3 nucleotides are TGTGCCAGCACCCGGGGGTTCGGAGAGACCCAGTACTTC. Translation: CASTRGFGETQYF.

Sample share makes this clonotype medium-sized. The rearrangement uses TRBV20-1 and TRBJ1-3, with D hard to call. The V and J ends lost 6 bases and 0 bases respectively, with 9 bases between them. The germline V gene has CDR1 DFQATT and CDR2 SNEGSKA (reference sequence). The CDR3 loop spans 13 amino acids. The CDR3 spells CSAGPSSGNTIYF. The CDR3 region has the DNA TGCAGTGCCGGACCCAGCTCTGGAAACACCATATATTTT.